This T cell receptor beta chain was recovered during a study of siplizumab effects on memory and regulatory T cells. Remarks on this clone: Antigen unknown.

Notes on the study in general: Major contributors to the alloresponse seemed to be naive T cells, which also appeared more diverse than memory cells.

Looked up from germline, CDR1 is LNHDA and CDR2 is SQIVND (reference sequence). Trimming shortened V by 7 bases and J by 7 bases, and 22 bases separated the two germline ends. The CDR3 is 16 amino acids. Assay used: immunoSEQ multiplex PCR; TCRdb lists only in-frame clones, some missing. Seen here are tens of thousands of clones, around 89% observed once, and the top ten hold around 0.25%. Material for sequencing was naive CD4+ T cells sorted from blood. This chain connects TRBV19 to TRBJ1-4; the D gene is possibly TRBD1 (5 bases). This receptor was taken from a human donor in good health. The CDR3 is CASTRGLLEVSEKLFF. The DNA of the CDR3 is TGTGCCAGTACTAGGGGCCTTCTGGAGGTCTCTGAAAAACTGTTTTTT.